This TCR beta chain originates from a study of cytomegalovirus exposure and HLA in healthy donors. A multiplex PCR was run with 60 Vbeta primers and 13 Jbeta primers. The protocol was immunoSEQ multiplex PCR, while the TCRdb copy is restricted to in-frame clones and leaves out a portion. Of 85,000 to 130,000 clones in the sample, roughly 82% are singletons; the top ten hold about 1.6%. Per germline, CDR1 MGHDK and CDR2 SYGVNS. The CDR3 consists of 14 residues. V dropped 6 bases and J dropped 7; count of bases not matched to a gene: 4. This chain uses TRBV25-1 with TRBJ1-6; 9 nucleotides align to TRBD1. Sequencing was carried out using PBMCs. The origin of this receptor is a middle-aged man in good health and CMV-seronegative. Here the CDR3 DNA reads TGTGCCAGCAGCGGGACAGGGTCGAATTCACCCCTCCACTTT. Translation: CASSGTGSNSPLHF.